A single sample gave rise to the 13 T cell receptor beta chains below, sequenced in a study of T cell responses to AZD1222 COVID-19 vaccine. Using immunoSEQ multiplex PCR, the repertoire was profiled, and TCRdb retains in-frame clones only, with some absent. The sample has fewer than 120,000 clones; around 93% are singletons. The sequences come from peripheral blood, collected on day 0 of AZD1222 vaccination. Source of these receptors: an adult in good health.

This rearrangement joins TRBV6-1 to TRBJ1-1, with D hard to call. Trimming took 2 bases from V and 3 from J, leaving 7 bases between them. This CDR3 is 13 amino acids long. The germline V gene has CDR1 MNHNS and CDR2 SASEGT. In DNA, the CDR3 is TGTGCCAGCAGTGAACCGATGGACACTGAAGCTTTCTTT. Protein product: CASSEPMDTEAFF.

CDR3 amino acids: CASSQSQIGFSYEQYF. CDR3 nucleotide sequence: TGTGCCAGCAGCCAGTCCCAGATAGGGTTTTCCTACGAGCAGTACTTC. This chain uses TRBV3-1 (or the pseudogene TRBV3-2) with TRBJ2-7; D unresolved. The CDR3 totals 16 residues. Trimming took off 3 bases at V and 1 base at J, with 16 bases between the two ends. From germline, CDR1 is LGHDT and CDR2 YNNKEL (reference sequence).

The CDR3 DNA reads TGTGCCAGCACGGCCTACTCCTACGAGCAGTACTTC. Protein sequence: CASTAYSYEQYF. The chain is built from TRBV28 and TRBJ2-7; D is uncertain. This CDR3 spans 12 amino acids. Germline V CDR1 and CDR2: MDHEN, SYDVKM. The V and J ends lost 7 bases and 0 bases respectively, with 7 bases between them.

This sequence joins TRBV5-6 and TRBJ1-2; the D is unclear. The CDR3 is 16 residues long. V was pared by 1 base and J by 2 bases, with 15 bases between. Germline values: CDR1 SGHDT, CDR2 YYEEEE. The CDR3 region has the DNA TGTGCCAGCAGCTTGACTCCATCAGGCAACAACTATGGCTACACCTTC. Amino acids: CASSLTPSGNNYGYTF.

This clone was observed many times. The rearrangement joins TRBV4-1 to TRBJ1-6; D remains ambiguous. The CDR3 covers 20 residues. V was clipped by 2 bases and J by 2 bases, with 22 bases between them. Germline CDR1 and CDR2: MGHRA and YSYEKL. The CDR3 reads CASSQPNRVLLGPYNSPLHF. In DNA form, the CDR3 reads TGCGCCAGCAGCCAACCGAACCGGGTCCTCCTTGGCCCCTATAATTCACCCCTCCACTTT.

The CDR3 bases are TGTGCCACCAGTACGGGACAGGGGAGAGAAGAAGCTTTCTTT. Amino acids: CATSTGQGREEAFF. The chain uses TRBV24-1 and TRBJ1-1; TRBD1 matches 10 bases. CDR1 and CDR2 from the germline V gene are KGHDR and SFDVKD. The CDR3 is 14 amino acids. Trimming at V came to 6 bases and at J to 8 bases, leaving 8 bases not matched to a gene.

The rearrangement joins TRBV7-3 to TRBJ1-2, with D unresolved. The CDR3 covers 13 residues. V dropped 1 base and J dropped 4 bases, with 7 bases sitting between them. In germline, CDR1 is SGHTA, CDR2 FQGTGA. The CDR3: CASSLMGSYGYTF. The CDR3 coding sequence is TGTGCCAGCAGCTTAATGGGATCCTATGGCTACACCTTC.

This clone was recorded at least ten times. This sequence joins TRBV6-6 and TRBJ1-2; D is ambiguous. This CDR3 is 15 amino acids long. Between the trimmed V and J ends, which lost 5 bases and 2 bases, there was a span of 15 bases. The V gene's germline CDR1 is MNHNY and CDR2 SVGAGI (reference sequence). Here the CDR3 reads CASSPTAATNYGYTF. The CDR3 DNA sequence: TGTGCCAGCAGTCCCACCGCGGCCACCAACTATGGCTACACCTTC.

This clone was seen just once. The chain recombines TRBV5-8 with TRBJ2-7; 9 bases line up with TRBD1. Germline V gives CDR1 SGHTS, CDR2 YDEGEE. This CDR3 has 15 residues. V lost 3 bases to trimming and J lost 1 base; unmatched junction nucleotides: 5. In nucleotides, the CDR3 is TGTGCCAGCAGCTCGGACAGGGGACCTTCCTACGAGCAGTACTTC. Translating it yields CASSSDRGPSYEQYF.

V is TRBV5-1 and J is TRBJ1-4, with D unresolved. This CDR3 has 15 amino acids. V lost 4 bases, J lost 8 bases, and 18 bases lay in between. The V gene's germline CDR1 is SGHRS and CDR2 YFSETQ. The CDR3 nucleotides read TGCGCCAGCAGCCTATCCGGGTCCTCAGAGGAAAAACTGTTTTTT. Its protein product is CASSLSGSSEEKLFF.

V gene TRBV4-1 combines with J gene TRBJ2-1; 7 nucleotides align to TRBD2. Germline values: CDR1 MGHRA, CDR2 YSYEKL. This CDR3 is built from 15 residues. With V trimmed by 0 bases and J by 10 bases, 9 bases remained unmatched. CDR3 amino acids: CASSQDPGLPGEQFF. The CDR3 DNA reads TGCGCCAGCAGCCAAGACCCGGGACTACCGGGAGAGCAGTTCTTC.

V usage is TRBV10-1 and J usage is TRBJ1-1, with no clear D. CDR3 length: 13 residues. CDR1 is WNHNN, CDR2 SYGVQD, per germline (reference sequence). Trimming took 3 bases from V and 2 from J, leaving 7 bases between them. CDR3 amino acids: CASSDMPNTEAFF. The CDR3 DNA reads TGCGCCAGCAGTGACATGCCAAACACTGAAGCTTTCTTT.

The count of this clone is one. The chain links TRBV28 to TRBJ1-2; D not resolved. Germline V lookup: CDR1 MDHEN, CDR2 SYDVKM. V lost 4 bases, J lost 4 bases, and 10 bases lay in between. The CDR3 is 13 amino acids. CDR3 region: CASSSDGRYGYTF. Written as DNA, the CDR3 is TGTGCCAGCAGTTCCGACGGACGCTATGGCTACACCTTC.